This TCR beta chain was identified in a study of vaccination and CD4 T cells after COVID-19. Study-level background: The study drew post-COVID samples a median about 95 days after diagnosis (range 35 to 161).

V lost 6 bases and J lost 3; bases outside the gene matches: 5. This CDR3 contains 15 residues. Cultured CD4+ T cells had their DNA profiled by the Oncomine TCR Beta short-read assay. From the PCR reads, TCRdb called clonotypes with MiXCR, one entry per CDR3 protein. The sample has 15,000 to 20,000 distinct CDR3 sequences; roughly 29% are singletons. This sample's treatment: roughly nine-day PBMC culture with coronavirus spike peptide pools or control peptides (ViraFEST assay). This clonotype was observed a few times. The target antigen is unknown. The V call is TRBV12-3 or TRBV12-4, the J call TRBJ2-7; 13 positions match TRBD2. This sequence was found in a human donor with COVID-19. Sequencing was performed on cultured CD4+ T cells from blood. CDR3 coding DNA: TGTGCCAGCAGCCGGACTAGCGGGGGTCTCTACGAGCAGTACTTC. Translation gives CASSRTSGGLYEQYF.